This T cell receptor beta chain is drawn from a study of cytomegalovirus exposure and HLA in healthy donors. Study context: Roughly 180 million T cells yielded 100 million to 130 million unique TCR beta sequences, as an earlier analysis found. In terms of ancestry, the Caucasian-associated cluster contained 75% to 90% of the roughly 360 genotyped donors. Findings and limits, study-wide: For TCR beta chains, V- and J-gene trimming was later linked to a missense DCLRE1C variant.

Though nominally healthy at sampling, donors likely had unrecorded immune exposures. Details on this clone: Antigen unknown.

PCR primers comprised 60 Vbeta and 13 Jbeta primers. Produced via immunoSEQ multiplex PCR; TCRdb's table is partial and in-frame only. The sample holds about 110,000 clones, roughly 76% seen once. Germline V CDR1 and CDR2: SGDLS, YYNGEE. Trimming cost V 1 base and J 4 bases, with 11 bases left between them. The CDR3 length is 14 residues. This sequence originates from a woman in her forties or fifties in good health and CMV-seropositive. The rearrangement links TRBV9 to TRBJ1-1; D possibly corresponds to TRBD1 (6 bases). Sequencing was done on a sample of PBMCs. The CDR3 DNA reads as TGTGCCAGCAGCGTAAAAGGGGGATCCACTGAAGCTTTCTTT. Its protein is CASSVKGGSTEAFF.